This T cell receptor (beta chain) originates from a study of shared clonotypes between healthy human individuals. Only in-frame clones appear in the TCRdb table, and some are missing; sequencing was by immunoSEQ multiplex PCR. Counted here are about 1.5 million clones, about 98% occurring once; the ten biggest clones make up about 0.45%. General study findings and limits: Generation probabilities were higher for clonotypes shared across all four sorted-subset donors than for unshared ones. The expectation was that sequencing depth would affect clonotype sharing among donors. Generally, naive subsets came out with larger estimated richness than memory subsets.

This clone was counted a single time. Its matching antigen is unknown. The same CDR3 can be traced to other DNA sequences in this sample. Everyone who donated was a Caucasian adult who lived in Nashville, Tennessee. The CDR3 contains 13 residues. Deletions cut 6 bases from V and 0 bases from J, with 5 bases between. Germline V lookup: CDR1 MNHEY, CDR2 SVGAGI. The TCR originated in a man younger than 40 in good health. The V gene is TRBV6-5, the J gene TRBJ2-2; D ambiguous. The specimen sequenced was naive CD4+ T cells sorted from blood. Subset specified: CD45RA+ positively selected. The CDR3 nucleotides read TGTGCCAGCAGGGCTCCGAACACCGGGGAGCTGTTTTTT. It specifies CASRAPNTGELFF.